This TCR beta chain was recorded in a study of blood T cell repertoires in COVID-19. Whole-study context: The United States, Italy and Spain were the sources of the acute and convalescent COVID-19 samples. T cells, B-cell-depleted T cells, or PBMCs supplied cDNA or gDNA.

Germline V gives CDR1 SEHNR, CDR2 FQNEAQ (reference sequence). The CDR3 runs to 15 residues. V shed 2 bases, J shed 0 bases, and the junction held 3 bases outside the gene matches. The assay was immunoSEQ multiplex PCR, and TCRdb's table has in-frame clones only and misses some. This sample has approximately 210,000 clones, with approximately 81% found just once. This chain joins TRBV7-9 and TRBJ1-1; 7 nucleotides agree with TRBD1. What was sequenced was PBMCs or T cells enriched from blood (not recorded which). This receptor was obtained from a woman aged 50 to 60 with acute COVID-19. The CDR3 bases are TGTGCCAGCAGCTTATCCGGACAGGTGAACACTGAAGCTTTCTTT. It specifies CASSLSGQVNTEAFF.